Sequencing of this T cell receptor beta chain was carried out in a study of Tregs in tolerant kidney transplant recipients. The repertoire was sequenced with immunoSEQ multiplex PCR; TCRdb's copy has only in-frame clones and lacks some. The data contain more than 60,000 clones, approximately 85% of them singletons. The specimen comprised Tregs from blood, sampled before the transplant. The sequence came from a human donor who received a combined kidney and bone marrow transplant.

Written as DNA, the CDR3 is TGTGCCAGCAGGAGACCCGAACAGGGAACCTACGAGCAGTACTTC. It codes for CASRRPEQGTYEQYF. The chain links TRBV6-5 to TRBJ2-5; tentative D call: TRBD1 (6 bases). TRBJ2-7 explains the end of the DNA better; the J call may be wrong. In germline, CDR1 is MNHEY, CDR2 SVGAGI. The CDR3 extends over 15 amino acids.